This T cell receptor (beta chain) appears in the sequencing data of a study of shared clonotypes between healthy human individuals. Samples underwent the assay at deep level. Method: immunoSEQ multiplex PCR; TCRdb's copy keeps in-frame clones and lacks some. This table has roughly 1.5 million clones, 95% to 99% appearing once. Trimming shortened V by 7 bases and J by 9 bases, and 22 bases separated the two germline ends. The V gene's germline CDR1 is SGHRS and CDR2 YFSETQ. CDR3 length: 14 residues. The study, taken as a whole, reports: Against clonotypes common to all four donors, non-shared ones had lower generation probabilities. It was only blood that was sampled, and tissue repertoires likely differ.

Notes on this clone: Its antigen is unknown.

The sequenced sample consisted of naive CD4+ T cells sorted from blood. The subset is: CD45RA+ positively selected. The TCR originated in a man younger than 45 in good health. The V gene is TRBV5-1, the J gene TRBJ1-2, with D perhaps matching TRBD1 (5 bases). The CDR3 reads CASQVPGRDGSYTF. The CDR3 DNA sequence: TGCGCCAGCCAAGTCCCGGGAAGGGACGGGAGCTACACCTTC.